This T cell receptor (beta chain) was captured by sequencing in a study of cytomegalovirus exposure and HLA in healthy donors. Overall study findings and caveats: Excluded: some indistinguishable V segments such as TRBV6-2 and TRBV6-3. Rarity held for most TCR sequences, but there were some public TCRs that occurred in many donors.

Germline-derived CDR1 and CDR2 are MNHEY and SMNVEV (reference sequence). CDR3 length equals 17 residues. J gave up 1 base and V 4 bases, and 12 bases lay outside the gene matches. The donors comprised healthy bone marrow donors. PCR amplification relied on 60 Vbeta primers (plus 13 Jbeta primers). Repertoires were generated with immunoSEQ multiplex PCR, while TCRdb's copy carries only in-frame clones and drops some. Of about 130,000 clones in the sample, roughly 78% were seen once. As to this clone: Its antigen is unidentified.

The clonotype was recovered from a man aged 25 to 40 in good health and CMV-seronegative. The sample was PBMCs. The chain joins TRBV27 to TRBJ1-1; the match to TRBD1 covers 7 bases. The CDR3 coding sequence is TGTGCCAGCAGTTCCGTAAACCCCGGGACAGCGAACACTGAAGCTTTCTTT. The encoded protein is CASSSVNPGTANTEAFF.